The text below deals with one TCR beta chain. The assay was immunoSEQ multiplex PCR, and TCRdb's table has in-frame clones only and misses some. The sample carries about 2.2 million clones, around 93% recorded once. It was CD45RO-negative cells, positively selected for CCR7, that made up naive CD8 cells, with terminally differentiated effector memory CD45RA+ cells excluded. This sample is drawn from a study of shared clonotypes between healthy human individuals. CDR1 and CDR2 from the germline V gene are SGHTA and FQGNSA. There are 14 residues in the CDR3. The V end was cut by 4 bases, the J end by 16 bases, with 23 bases between.

What was sequenced was naive CD8+ T cells from PBMCs. The chain uses TRBV7-2 and TRBJ2-1; TRBD1 or TRBD2 may be the D gene (5 bases each). The source is a man in his late teens or twenties in good health. Some clones in this sample may be carry-over from other donors' samples. The CDR3 DNA reads as TGTGCCAGCAGCTCCCGGGACCTTTCTGTTCACGAATTCTTC. As protein: CASSSRDLSVHEFF.